The 27 T cell receptor beta chains below come from one sample, sequenced in a study of blood T cell repertoires in COVID-19. Here immunoSEQ multiplex PCR was the method, and the copy in TCRdb shows in-frame clones only, minus some. The data hold around 250,000 clones, with 70% to 90% observed a single time. Sequencing was carried out using PBMCs or T cells enriched from blood (not recorded which). These receptors all come from a man aged 18 to 29 who had recovered from COVID-19.

The gene calls are TRBV21-1 and TRBJ1-1; the D call TRBD1 from the table was never checked on the DNA. TRBV21-1 is annotated as a pseudogene. The CDR3 has 13 residues. As DNA, the CDR3 is TGTGCCAGCAGCGGCAGGACAAACACTGAAGCTTTCTTT. Translating gives CASSGRTNTEAFF.

The chain uses TRBV28 and TRBJ2-1, with a tentative D call TRBD2 (5 bases). The CDR3 covers 16 residues. V lost 6 bases and J 2 bases, leaving 17 bases between the germline ends. CDR1 is MDHEN, CDR2 SYDVKM, per germline. CDR3 protein: CASSSRDVLTYNEQFF. The CDR3 bases are TGTGCCAGCAGCTCCCGGGATGTCCTTACCTACAATGAGCAGTTCTTC.

The rearrangement joins TRBV9 to TRBJ1-2, with 7 bases aligning to TRBD1. The germline CDR1 and CDR2 sequences are SGDLS and YYNGEE. Losses at the gene ends were 4 bases for V and 6 bases for J; bases not matched to a gene: 18. The CDR3 is 17 amino acids. This chain's CDR3 is CASSPYPTGNFKDGYTF. The CDR3 DNA follows: TGTGCCAGCAGCCCCTATCCGACAGGGAATTTTAAGGATGGCTACACCTTC.

The V call is TRBV6-1, the J call TRBJ1-1; the match to TRBD1 covers 8 bases. J was trimmed by 4 bases and V by 2 bases; bases with no gene match: 6. CDR1 is MNHNS, CDR2 SASEGT, per germline. The CDR3 is 15 residues long. The CDR3 here is CASSERGRGLTEAFF. The CDR3 DNA reads as TGTGCCAGCAGTGAACGGGGCAGGGGGCTCACTGAAGCTTTCTTT.

The gene calls are TRBV5-1 and TRBJ2-6; TRBD1 matches 12 bases. The CDR3 has 19 residues. Unmatched junction bases numbered 6, after V lost 1 base and J lost 1 base. CDR1 is SGHRS and CDR2 is YFSETQ in the germline V gene. The CDR3 coding sequence is TGCGCCAGCAGCTTGAGGTCGGGACAGGGGGCGTCTGGGGCCAACGTCCTGACTTTC. It encodes CASSLRSGQGASGANVLTF.

This clone has just a few counts. V gene TRBV5-4 combines with J gene TRBJ2-6; D remains unclear. V was trimmed by 0 bases and J by 2 bases, leaving 6 bases between them. From germline, CDR1 is SGHNT and CDR2 YYREEE (reference sequence). This CDR3 has 15 residues. The CDR3 nucleotides read TGTGCCAGCAGCTTGGCAGGAACTGGGGCCAACGTCCTGACTTTC. This sequence encodes CASSLAGTGANVLTF.

The chain links TRBV3-1 (or the pseudogene TRBV3-2) to TRBJ2-2; 7 bases fit TRBD1. Germline V gene lookup returns CDR1 LGHDT and CDR2 YNNKEL (reference sequence). The CDR3 covers 17 residues. The trim removed 1 base at V and 8 bases at J, leaving 13 bases unmatched. The CDR3 nucleotides read TGTGCCAGCAGCCAAGGTTCCGGGACAGTTGTTTCGGGGGAGCTGTTTTTT. Its protein is CASSQGSGTVVSGELFF.

The gene calls are TRBV11-3 and TRBJ2-7; D ambiguous. CDR1 is SGHNT, CDR2 YENEEA, per germline. V shed 5 bases and J shed 2 bases, with 13 bases lying between them. This CDR3 contains 14 residues. CDR3 nucleotide sequence: TGTGCCAGCAGCGCGCAGGCCAGGCCCTACGAGCAGTACTTC. This codes for CASSAQARPYEQYF.

The rearrangement joins TRBV4-1 to TRBJ2-5; possibly TRBD1 for D (6 bases). The CDR3 consists of 18 residues. Trimming removed 3 bases at V and 5 bases at J, with 25 bases between. Germline V gives CDR1 MGHRA, CDR2 YSYEKL. CDR3 bases: TGCGCCAGCAGCCAGGCAATCCCTGGGCAGGGGCGGCCGGAGACCCAGTACTTC. Amino acids: CASSQAIPGQGRPETQYF.

The V and J genes are TRBV2 and TRBJ1-2, with D perhaps TRBD1 (5 bases). The CDR3 totals 13 residues. From germline, CDR1 is SNHLY and CDR2 FYNNEI. Trimming took 9 bases from V and 1 from J, leaving 12 bases between them. Here the CDR3 reads CASLQDYNYGYTF. Here the CDR3 DNA reads TGTGCCAGTTTACAGGACTATAACTATGGCTACACCTTC. The full variable domain, in which reference TRBV2 and TRBJ1-2 provide the parts outside the CDR3, is EPEVTQTPSHQVTQMGQEVILRCVPISNHLYFYWYRQILGQKVEFLVSFYNNEISEKSEIFDDQFSVERPDGSNFTLKIRSTKLEDSAMYFCASLQDYNYGYTFGSGTRLTVV.

This chain joins TRBV14 and TRBJ2-5, with 12 bases identical to TRBD2. Germline V gene lookup returns CDR1 SGHDN and CDR2 FVKESK. The length of the CDR3 is 15 residues. With V trimmed by 4 bases and J by 5 bases, 5 bases remained unmatched. CDR3 amino acids: CASSPGLAGSETQYF. Written as DNA, the CDR3 is TGTGCCAGCAGCCCCGGACTAGCGGGGAGTGAGACCCAGTACTTC. The full variable domain, its missing parts supplied by reference TRBV14 and TRBJ2-5, is EAGVTQFPSHSVIEKGQTVTLRCDPISGHDNLYWYRRVMGKEIKFLLHFVKESKQDESGMPNNRFLAERTGGTYSTLKVQPAELEDSGVYFCASSPGLAGSETQYFGPGTRLLVL.

The CDR3 is CASSMDRSATNEKLFF. Written as DNA, the CDR3 is TGCGCCAGCAGCATGGACAGGTCTGCAACTAATGAAAAACTGTTTTTT. The rearrangement uses TRBV5-1 and TRBJ1-4, with TRBD1 identical over 7 bases. CDR3 length: 16 amino acids. The germline gives CDR1 SGHRS, CDR2 YFSETQ. After removal of 4 bases from V and 0 bases from J, the junction contained 6 bases not matched to a gene.

The chain is built from TRBV10-3 and TRBJ2-5; tentatively, D is TRBD2 (7 bases). Germline CDR1 ENHRY, CDR2 SYGVKD. The CDR3 spans 16 residues. The ends were cut back, 3 bases at V and 5 bases at J, with 19 bases in the middle. This CDR3 reads CAISDPYRGAEETQYF. The CDR3 DNA reads as TGTGCCATCAGTGACCCCTATCGGGGGGCGGAGGAGACCCAGTACTTC.

Here the CDR3 DNA reads TGCGCCAGCAGCTTGGCAGGGACAGCACATGGAAACACCATATATTTT. This encodes CASSLAGTAHGNTIYF. The chain combines TRBV5-1 with TRBJ1-3; 7 bases match TRBD1. Germline values: CDR1 SGHRS, CDR2 YFSETQ. This CDR3 comprises 16 residues. V lost 0 bases to trimming and J lost 3 bases; unmatched junction nucleotides: 6.

V usage is TRBV20-1 and J usage is TRBJ1-2, with TRBD1 as a possible D gene (6 bases). Germline V gene lookup returns CDR1 DFQATT and CDR2 SNEGSKA (reference sequence). V lost 5 bases and J lost 8, with 12 bases in between. This CDR3 region has 11 residues. The CDR3: CSAPSQGGYTF. The CDR3 DNA sequence: TGCAGTGCTCCTTCGCAGGGGGGCTACACCTTC.

This chain joins TRBV15 and TRBJ2-3; TRBD2 aligns across 8 bases. Germline V gene lookup returns CDR1 LNHNV and CDR2 YYDKDF (reference sequence). This CDR3 spans 15 amino acids. V was pared by 5 bases and J by 0 bases, with 4 bases of the junction left unmatched. CDR3 loop: CATSVAGSSTDTQYF. The CDR3 nucleotides are TGTGCCACCAGCGTAGCGGGGAGTAGCACAGATACGCAGTATTTT. The whole variable domain, filled in from reference TRBV15 and TRBJ2-3, reads DAMVIQNPRYQVTQFGKPVTLSCSQTLNHNVMYWYQQKSSQAPKLLFHYYDKDFNNEADTPDNFQSRRPNTSFCFLDIRSPGLGDTAMYLCATSVAGSSTDTQYFGPGTRLTVL.

The chain combines TRBV5-4 with TRBJ2-7, with a tentative D call TRBD1 (6 bases). Germline CDR1 and CDR2: SGHNT and YYREEE (reference sequence). The V gene lost 4 bases and the J gene lost 2 bases, with 16 bases spanning the gap. The CDR3 extends over 15 amino acids. The CDR3 DNA reads as TGTGCCAGCAGCCAAAGGGGGACCGCACCCTACGAGCAGTACTTC. This translates into CASSQRGTAPYEQYF.

V and J are TRBV15 and TRBJ1-2; D uncertain. The germline V gene has CDR1 LNHNV and CDR2 YYDKDF (reference sequence). The CDR3 sequence is 14 residues long. V was clipped by 5 bases and J by 6 bases, with 16 bases between them. The CDR3 coding sequence is TGTGCCACCAGCGGAGGGCGGAGAAAGGATGGCTACACCTTC. The encoded protein is CATSGGRRKDGYTF.

A remark on this clone: A junction end diverges from the germline sequence, so it may reflect a read error. The chain uses TRBV27 and TRBJ1-6, with D perhaps matching TRBD1 (5 bases). Germline V gene lookup returns CDR1 MNHEY and CDR2 SMNVEV (reference sequence). This CDR3 spans 15 amino acids. This CDR3 is CASSGGTAYNSSLHF. The CDR3 DNA reads as TGTGCCAGCAGTGGGGGGACTGCCTATAATTCATCCCTCCACTTT.

The V and J genes are TRBV9 and TRBJ2-3, with 8 bases matching TRBD2. The CDR3 has 15 residues. Trimming took 4 bases from V and 3 from J; bases not matched to a gene: 7. The germline V gene has CDR1 SGDLS and CDR2 YYNGEE. The CDR3 here is CASSNRGRLTDTQYF. As DNA, the CDR3 is TGTGCCAGCAGCAACCGCGGGAGGCTAACAGATACGCAGTATTTT.

The chain couples TRBV19 to TRBJ2-6; 11 bases line up with TRBD2. CDR1 and CDR2 (germline): LNHDA, SQIVND (reference sequence). The CDR3 spans 18 residues. The trim removed 4 bases at V and 0 bases at J, leaving 5 bases unmatched. CDR3 loop: CASSNKLAGVSGANVLTF. DNA for the CDR3: TGTGCCAGTAGTAACAAACTAGCGGGAGTCTCTGGGGCCAACGTCCTGACTTTC.

The J gene is TRBJ1-2, the V gene TRBV27; 9 bases are shared with TRBD1. Germline loops: CDR1 MNHEY, CDR2 SMNVEV (reference sequence). Trimming took 6 bases from V and 4 from J; bases not matched to a gene: 6. The CDR3 consists of 14 residues. The CDR3 spells CASRPTGGGYGYTF. In DNA form, the CDR3 reads TGTGCCAGCAGACCAACAGGGGGCGGCTATGGCTACACCTTC.

The chain couples TRBV19 to TRBJ1-6; no definite D call. CDR1 and CDR2 (germline): LNHDA, SQIVND (reference sequence). The CDR3 has 17 residues. V was trimmed by 3 bases and J by 5 bases, leaving 17 bases between them. The CDR3 sequence: CASSIHVSVNNNSPLHF. CDR3 sequence (DNA): TGTGCCAGTAGTATTCACGTGTCGGTTAATAATAATTCACCCCTCCACTTT.

This clone has a single count. The V and J genes are TRBV10-3 and TRBJ1-5; D unresolved. Per germline, CDR1 ENHRY and CDR2 SYGVKD. The CDR3 is 13 amino acids. V lost 3 bases, J lost 0 bases, and 3 bases lay in between. The CDR3 DNA reads TGTGCCATCAGTGAAGCTAGCAATCAGCCCCAGCATTTT. This codes for CAISEASNQPQHF.

The J gene is TRBJ2-2, the V gene TRBV10-1; 14 positions match TRBD2. CDR3 size: 18 residues. Germline assignment: CDR1 WNHNN and CDR2 SYGVQD (reference sequence). V was pared by 9 bases and J by 1 base, with 10 bases of the junction left unmatched. The CDR3 reads CARPPPGTSGRNTGELFF. The DNA for the CDR3 is TGCGCCAGACCCCCCCCTGGGACTAGCGGGAGGAACACCGGGGAGCTGTTTTTT.

The chain has TRBV7-9 and TRBJ1-4, with D maybe TRBD1 (5 bases). CDR1 is SEHNR, CDR2 FQNEAQ, per germline (reference sequence). The CDR3 is 13 amino acids. The V gene lost 7 bases and the J gene lost 6 bases, with 12 bases spanning the gap. The DNA for the CDR3 is TGTGCCAGCACATCGCGGGGGGATGAAAAACTGTTTTTT. This sequence encodes CASTSRGDEKLFF.

The V gene is TRBV7-8, the J gene TRBJ2-7, with D perhaps TRBD1 (6 bases). The CDR3 runs to 14 residues. Germline-derived CDR1 and CDR2 are SGHVS and FQNEAQ. Trimming stripped 4 bases from V and 4 bases from J, with 14 bases between. This CDR3 reads CASSSQGNSYEQYF. The CDR3 nucleotides read TGTGCCAGCAGCTCCCAGGGGAATAGTTACGAGCAGTACTTC.